This T cell receptor beta chain was profiled in a study of blood T cell repertoires in COVID-19. In the study overall: PBMCs, B-cell-depleted T cells, or T cells provided the cDNA or gDNA that made up the material.

V lost 4 bases and J 4 bases, leaving 13 bases between the germline ends. Per germline, CDR1 KGHSH and CDR2 LQKENI. This CDR3 spans 14 amino acids. This clone came up a few times. Seattle researchers signed up patients amid active infection and tracked them longitudinally. TCRdb keeps only in-frame clones here, not all; method: immunoSEQ multiplex PCR. There are roughly 150,000 clones in the sample; just under 85% occur only once, and around 2.7% lies in the top ten. The chain employs TRBV18 and TRBJ1-2; maybe TRBD1 (5 bases). The receptor was isolated from a woman older than 75 with COVID-19, enrolled during active disease. Sequenced input: peripheral blood. The CDR3 DNA follows: TGTGCCAGCTCACGGGGCATTGACCTCTATGGCTACACCTTC. This encodes CASSRGIDLYGYTF.